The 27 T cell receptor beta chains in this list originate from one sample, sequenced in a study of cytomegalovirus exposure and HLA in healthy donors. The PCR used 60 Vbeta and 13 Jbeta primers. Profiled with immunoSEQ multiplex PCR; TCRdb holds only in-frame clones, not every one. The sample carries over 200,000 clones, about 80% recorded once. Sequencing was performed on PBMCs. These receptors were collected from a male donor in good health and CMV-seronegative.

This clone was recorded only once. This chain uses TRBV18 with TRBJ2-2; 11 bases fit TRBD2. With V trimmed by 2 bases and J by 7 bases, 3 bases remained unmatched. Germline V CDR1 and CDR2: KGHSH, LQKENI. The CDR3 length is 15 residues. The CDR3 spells CASSPASGRNGELFF. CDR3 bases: TGTGCCAGCTCACCAGCTAGCGGGAGGAACGGGGAGCTGTTTTTT.

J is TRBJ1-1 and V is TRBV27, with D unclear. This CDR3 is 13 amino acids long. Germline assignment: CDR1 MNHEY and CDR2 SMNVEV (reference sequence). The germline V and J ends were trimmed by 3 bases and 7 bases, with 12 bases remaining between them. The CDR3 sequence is CASSLSARGEAFF. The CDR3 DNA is TGTGCCAGCAGTTTGTCCGCGCGCGGTGAAGCTTTCTTT.

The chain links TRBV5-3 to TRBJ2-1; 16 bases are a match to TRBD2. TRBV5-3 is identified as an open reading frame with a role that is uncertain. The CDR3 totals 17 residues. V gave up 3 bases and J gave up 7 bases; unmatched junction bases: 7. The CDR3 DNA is TGTGCCAGAAGCTGGGGACTAGCGGGAGGGCCTTTGAATGAGCAGTTCTTC. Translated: CARSWGLAGGPLNEQFF.

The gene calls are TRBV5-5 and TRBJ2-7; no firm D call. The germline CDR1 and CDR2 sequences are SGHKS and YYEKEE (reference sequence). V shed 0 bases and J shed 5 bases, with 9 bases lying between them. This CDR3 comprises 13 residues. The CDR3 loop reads CASSLGAWDEQYF. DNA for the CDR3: TGTGCCAGCAGCTTGGGGGCGTGGGACGAGCAGTACTTC.

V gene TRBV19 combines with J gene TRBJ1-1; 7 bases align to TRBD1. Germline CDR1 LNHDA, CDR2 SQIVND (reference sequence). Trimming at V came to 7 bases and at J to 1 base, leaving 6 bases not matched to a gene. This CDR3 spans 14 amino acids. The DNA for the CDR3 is TGTGCCAGTACCCCAGGGGGATGGAACACTGAAGCTTTCTTT. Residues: CASTPGGWNTEAFF. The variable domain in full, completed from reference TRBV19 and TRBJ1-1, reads DGGITQSPKYLFRKEGQNVTLSCEQNLNHDAMYWYRQDPGQGLRLIYYSQIVNDFQKGDIAEGYSVSREKKESFPLTVTSAQKNPTAFYLCASTPGGWNTEAFFGQGTRLTVV.

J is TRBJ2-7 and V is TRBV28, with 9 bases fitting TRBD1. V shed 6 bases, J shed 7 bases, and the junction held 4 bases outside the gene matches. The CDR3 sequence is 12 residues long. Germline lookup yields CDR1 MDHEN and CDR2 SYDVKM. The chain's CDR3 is CASSLGTGEQYF. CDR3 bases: TGTGCCAGCAGCCTCGGGACAGGGGAGCAGTACTTC. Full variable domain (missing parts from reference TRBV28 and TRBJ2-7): DVKVTQSSRYLVKRTGEKVFLECVQDMDHENMFWYRQDPGLGLRLIYFSYDVKMKEKGDIPEGYSVSREKKERFSLILESASTNQTSMYLCASSLGTGEQYFGPGTRLTVT.

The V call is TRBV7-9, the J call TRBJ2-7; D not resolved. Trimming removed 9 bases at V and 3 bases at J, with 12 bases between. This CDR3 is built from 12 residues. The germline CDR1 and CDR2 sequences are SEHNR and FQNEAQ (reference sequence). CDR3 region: CASTQSNYEQYF. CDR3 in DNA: TGTGCCAGTACACAGAGTAACTACGAGCAGTACTTC.

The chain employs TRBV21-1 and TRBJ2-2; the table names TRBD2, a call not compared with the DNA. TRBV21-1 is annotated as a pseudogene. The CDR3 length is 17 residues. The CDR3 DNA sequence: TGTGCCAGCACCCCTGAGGCAGGGAGGGGGAACACCGGGGAGCTGTTTTTT. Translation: CASTPEAGRGNTGELFF.

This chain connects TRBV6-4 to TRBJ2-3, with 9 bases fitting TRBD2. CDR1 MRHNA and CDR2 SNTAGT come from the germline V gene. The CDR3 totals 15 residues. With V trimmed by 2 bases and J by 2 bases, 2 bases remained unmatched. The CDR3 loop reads CASSDAGGATDTQYF. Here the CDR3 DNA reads TGTGCCAGCAGTGACGCGGGGGGGGCCACAGATACGCAGTATTTT.

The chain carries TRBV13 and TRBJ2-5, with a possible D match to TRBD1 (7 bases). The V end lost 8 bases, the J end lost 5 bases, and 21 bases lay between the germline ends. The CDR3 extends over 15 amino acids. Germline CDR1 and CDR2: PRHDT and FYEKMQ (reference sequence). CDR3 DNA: TGTGCCAGCCATCGTTCAGGGGGGATGGAGGAGACCCAGTACTTC. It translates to CASHRSGGMEETQYF.

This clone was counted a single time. CDR3 coding DNA: TGTGCCAGCAGCTTAGAATTGACGACAGCTGTTAAGTACTTC. This translates into CASSLELTTAVKYF. The rearrangement joins TRBV11-2 to TRBJ2-5, with D maybe TRBD1 (5 bases). The CDR3 consists of 14 residues. Germline-derived CDR1 and CDR2 are SGHAT and FQNNGV. Trimming took 0 bases from V and 12 from J, leaving 17 bases between them. Combining the CDR3 with reference TRBV11-2 and TRBJ2-5 gives the whole variable domain EAGVAQSPRYKIIEKRQSVAFWCNPISGHATLYWYQQILGQGPKLLIQFQNNGVVDDSQLPKDRFSAERLKGVDSTLKIQPAKLEDSAVYLCASSLELTTAVKYFGPGTRLLVL.

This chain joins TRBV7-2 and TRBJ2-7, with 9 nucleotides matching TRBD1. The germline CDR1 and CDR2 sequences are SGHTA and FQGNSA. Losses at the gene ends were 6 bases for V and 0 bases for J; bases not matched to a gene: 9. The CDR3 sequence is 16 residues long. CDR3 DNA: TGTGCCAGCAGGGCTACCGACAGGGGGTTCTCCTACGAGCAGTACTTC. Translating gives CASRATDRGFSYEQYF. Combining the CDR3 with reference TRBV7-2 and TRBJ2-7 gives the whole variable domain GAGVSQSPSNKVTEKGKDVELRCDPISGHTALYWYRQSLGQGLEFLIYFQGNSAPDKSGLPSDRFSAERTGGSVSTLTIQRTQQEDSAVYLCASRATDRGFSYEQYFGPGTRLTVT.

The CDR3 reads CASSLDSGIETQYF. CDR3 nucleotides: TGTGCCAGCAGCTTAGACAGTGGTATCGAGACCCAGTACTTC. This chain joins TRBV7-2 and TRBJ2-5; no definite D call. Germline values: CDR1 SGHTA, CDR2 FQGNSA. The CDR3 consists of 14 residues. V was clipped by 1 base and J by 5 bases, with 11 bases between them.

The CDR3 loop reads CASSQGLAGHYNEQFF. As DNA, the CDR3 is TGTGCCAGCAGCCAGGGACTAGCGGGTCATTACAATGAGCAGTTCTTC. The chain carries TRBV7-2 and TRBJ2-1; the match to TRBD2 covers 12 bases. Germline CDR1 is SGHTA and CDR2 is FQGNSA. The CDR3 is made up of 16 amino acids. The V and J ends lost 5 bases and 4 bases, in that order; junction bases with no gene match: 6.

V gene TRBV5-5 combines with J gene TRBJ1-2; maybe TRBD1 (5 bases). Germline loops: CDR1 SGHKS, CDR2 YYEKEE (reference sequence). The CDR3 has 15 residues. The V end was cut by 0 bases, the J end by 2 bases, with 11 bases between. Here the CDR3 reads CASSLGGSGNYGYTF. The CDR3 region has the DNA TGTGCCAGCAGCTTGGGGGGTTCAGGGAACTATGGCTACACCTTC.

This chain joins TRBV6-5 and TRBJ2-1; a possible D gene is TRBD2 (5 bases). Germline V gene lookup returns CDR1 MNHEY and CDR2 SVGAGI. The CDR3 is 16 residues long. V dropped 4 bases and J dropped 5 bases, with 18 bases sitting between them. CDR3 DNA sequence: TGTGCCAGCAGTTCTTGGTCGGGGAAAGGCAACAATGAGCAGTTCTTC. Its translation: CASSSWSGKGNNEQFF.

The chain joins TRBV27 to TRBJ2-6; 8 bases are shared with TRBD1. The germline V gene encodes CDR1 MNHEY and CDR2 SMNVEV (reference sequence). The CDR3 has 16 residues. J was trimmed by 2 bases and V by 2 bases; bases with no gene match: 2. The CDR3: CASSLPGGAGANVLTF. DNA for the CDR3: TGTGCCAGCAGTTTACCAGGGGGCGCTGGGGCCAACGTCCTGACTTTC.

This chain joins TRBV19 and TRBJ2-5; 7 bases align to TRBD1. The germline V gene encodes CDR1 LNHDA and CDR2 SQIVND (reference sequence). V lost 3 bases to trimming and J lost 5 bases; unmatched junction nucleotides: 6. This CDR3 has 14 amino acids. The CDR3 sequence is CASSMTTGSETQYF. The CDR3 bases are TGTGCCAGTAGTATGACGACAGGGTCGGAGACCCAGTACTTC.

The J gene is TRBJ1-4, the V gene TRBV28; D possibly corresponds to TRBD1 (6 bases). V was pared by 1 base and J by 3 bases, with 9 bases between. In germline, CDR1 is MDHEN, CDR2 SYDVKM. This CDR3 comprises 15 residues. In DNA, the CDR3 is TGTGCCAGCAGTTTATCCCAGGGGTCTAATGAAAAACTGTTTTTT. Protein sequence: CASSLSQGSNEKLFF.

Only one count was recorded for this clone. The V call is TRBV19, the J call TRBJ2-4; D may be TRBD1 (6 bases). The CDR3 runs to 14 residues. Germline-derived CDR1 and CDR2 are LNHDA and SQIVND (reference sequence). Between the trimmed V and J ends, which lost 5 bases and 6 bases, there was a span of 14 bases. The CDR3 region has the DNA TGTGCCAGTAGTCCCGCAGGGGCAGTAAACATTCAGTACTTC. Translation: CASSPAGAVNIQYF.

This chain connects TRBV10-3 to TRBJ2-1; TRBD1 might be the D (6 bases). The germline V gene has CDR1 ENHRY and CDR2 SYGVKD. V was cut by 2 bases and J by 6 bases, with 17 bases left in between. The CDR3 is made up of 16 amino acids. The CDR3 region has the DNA TGTGCCATCAGTGAGGGTCTCAGGGGCCAGTTCAATGAGCAGTTCTTC. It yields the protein CAISEGLRGQFNEQFF.

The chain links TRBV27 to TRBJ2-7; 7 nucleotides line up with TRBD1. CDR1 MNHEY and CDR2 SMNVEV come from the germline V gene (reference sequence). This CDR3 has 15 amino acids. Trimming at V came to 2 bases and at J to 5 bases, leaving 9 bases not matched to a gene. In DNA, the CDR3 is TGTGCCAGCAGTTTACCCGCGACAGGGAATGACGAGCAGTACTTC. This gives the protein CASSLPATGNDEQYF.

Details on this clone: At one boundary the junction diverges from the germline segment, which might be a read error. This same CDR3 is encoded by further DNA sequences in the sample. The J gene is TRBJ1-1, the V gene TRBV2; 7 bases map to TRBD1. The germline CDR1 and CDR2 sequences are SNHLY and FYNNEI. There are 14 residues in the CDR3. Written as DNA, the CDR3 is TGTGCCAGCAGGATTCAGGGGGAGGTAACTGAGGCTTTCTTT. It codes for CASRIQGEVTEAFF.

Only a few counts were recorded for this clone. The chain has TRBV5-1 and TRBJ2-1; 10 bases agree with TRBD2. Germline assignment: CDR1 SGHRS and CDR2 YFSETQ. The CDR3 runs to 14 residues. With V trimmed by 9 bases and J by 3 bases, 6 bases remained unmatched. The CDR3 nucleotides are TGCGCCACCTCAGCGGGGGGGAACTACAATGAGCAGTTCTTC. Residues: CATSAGGNYNEQFF.

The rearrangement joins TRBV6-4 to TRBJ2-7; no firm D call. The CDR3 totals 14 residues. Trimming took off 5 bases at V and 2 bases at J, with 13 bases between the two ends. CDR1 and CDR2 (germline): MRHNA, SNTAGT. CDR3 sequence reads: CASSQGESPYEQYF. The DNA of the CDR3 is TGTGCCAGCAGTCAAGGAGAGAGTCCCTACGAGCAGTACTTC.

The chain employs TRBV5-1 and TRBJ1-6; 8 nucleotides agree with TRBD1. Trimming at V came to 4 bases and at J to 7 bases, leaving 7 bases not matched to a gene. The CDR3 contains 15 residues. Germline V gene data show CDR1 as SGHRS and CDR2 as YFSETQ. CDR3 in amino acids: CASSPGQGGNSPLHF. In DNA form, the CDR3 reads TGCGCCAGCAGCCCTGGACAGGGAGGGAATTCACCCCTCCACTTT.

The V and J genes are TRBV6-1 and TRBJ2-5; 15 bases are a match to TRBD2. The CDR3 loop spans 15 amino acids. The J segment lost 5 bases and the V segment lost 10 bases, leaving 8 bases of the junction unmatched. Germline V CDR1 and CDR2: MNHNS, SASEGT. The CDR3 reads CATGLAGGGQETQYF. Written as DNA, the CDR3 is TGTGCCACAGGACTAGCGGGAGGGGGGCAGGAGACCCAGTACTTC.